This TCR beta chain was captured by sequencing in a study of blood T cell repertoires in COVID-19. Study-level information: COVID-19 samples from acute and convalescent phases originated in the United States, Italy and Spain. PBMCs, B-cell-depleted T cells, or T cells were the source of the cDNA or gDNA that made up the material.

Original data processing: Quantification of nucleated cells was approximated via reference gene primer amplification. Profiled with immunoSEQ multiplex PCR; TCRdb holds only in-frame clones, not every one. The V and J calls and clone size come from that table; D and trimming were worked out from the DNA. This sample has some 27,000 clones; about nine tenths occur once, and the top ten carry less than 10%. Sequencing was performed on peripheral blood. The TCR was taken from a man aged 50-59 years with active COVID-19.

The CDR3 is CASSRTSGSRAYEQYV. As DNA, the CDR3 is TGTGCCAGCAGCCGGACTAGCGGGAGTAGGGCCTACGAGCAGTACGTC. The chain carries TRBV7-9 and TRBJ2-7; 13 bases agree with TRBD2. Germline assignment: CDR1 SEHNR and CDR2 FQNEAQ (reference sequence). V shed 5 bases, J shed 2 bases, and the junction held 6 bases outside the gene matches. The CDR3 is 16 residues long.